A single sample is the source of the 9 T cell receptor beta chains below, sequenced in a study of cytomegalovirus exposure and HLA in healthy donors. Primers for the PCR totalled 60 Vbeta and 13 Jbeta. Assay: immunoSEQ multiplex PCR; the TCRdb copy retains only in-frame clones and omits some. This sample has about 100,000 clones, with around four fifths found just once. Sequencing used PBMCs. Source of these receptors: a man aged 45 to 65 in good health and CMV-seropositive.

The V gene is TRBV7-2, the J gene TRBJ2-1; D is perhaps TRBD2 (5 bases). The CDR3 loop spans 15 amino acids. Trimming cost V 1 base and J 0 bases, with 7 bases left between them. The V gene's germline CDR1 is SGHTA and CDR2 FQGNSA. CDR3 amino acids: CASSLVSGSYNEQFF. The CDR3 bases are TGTGCCAGCAGCTTAGTCAGCGGCTCCTACAATGAGCAGTTCTTC.

This rearrangement joins TRBV9 to TRBJ2-5, with D tentatively TRBD1 (5 bases). Germline loops: CDR1 SGDLS, CDR2 YYNGEE. The CDR3 has 14 amino acids. V was pared by 0 bases and J by 4 bases, with 10 bases between. Here the CDR3 DNA reads TGTGCCAGCAGCGTAGCGGCAGGGATAGAGACCCAGTACTTC. This codes for CASSVAAGIETQYF.

In this sample, this clone turned up once. The J gene is TRBJ2-1, the V gene TRBV6-5, with 7 bases identical to TRBD2. V shed 0 bases, J shed 0 bases, and the junction held 2 bases outside the gene matches. The germline gives CDR1 MNHEY, CDR2 SVGAGI. The CDR3 is 16 residues long. For the CDR3, the DNA is TGTGCCAGCAGTTACTCGGGCGGGGGCTCCTACAATGAGCAGTTCTTC. This translates into CASSYSGGGSYNEQFF.

The chain combines TRBV5-1 with TRBJ2-6; D remains unclear. Trimming left V 4 bases short and J 0 bases short, with 14 bases between. The CDR3 totals 17 residues. Germline lookup yields CDR1 SGHRS and CDR2 YFSETQ. CDR3 residues: CASSPQETLSGANVLTF. CDR3 coding DNA: TGCGCCAGCAGCCCGCAGGAAACCCTCTCTGGGGCCAACGTCCTGACTTTC.

V gene TRBV6-4 combines with J gene TRBJ2-1; unclear D gene. V lost 2 bases, J lost 4 bases, and 12 bases lay in between. Germline lookup yields CDR1 MRHNA and CDR2 SNTAGT. The CDR3 has 15 residues. CDR3 in DNA: TGTGCCAGCAGTGACACGGCGGAACCATACAATGAGCAGTTCTTC. Protein sequence: CASSDTAEPYNEQFF.

This clone was counted only a few times. The chain is built from TRBV5-1 and TRBJ2-3, with 8 nucleotides matching TRBD1. Germline lookup yields CDR1 SGHRS and CDR2 YFSETQ. CDR3 length: 16 amino acids. Losses at the gene ends were 0 bases for V and 1 base for J; bases not matched to a gene: 4. The CDR3 spells CASSLGADRGTDTQYF. The CDR3 DNA is TGCGCCAGCAGCTTGGGGGCGGACAGGGGCACAGATACGCAGTATTTT.

This clone occurred a few times. The sample holds other DNA sequences that translate to the same CDR3. This chain uses TRBV18 with TRBJ1-2, with D possibly TRBD1 on 6 matching bases. Germline V gene sequence: CDR1 KGHSH, CDR2 LQKENI. This CDR3 has 13 residues. Trimming removed 3 bases at V and 4 bases at J, with 9 bases between. The CDR3 region is CASSPDRSYGYTF. CDR3 DNA sequence: TGTGCCAGCTCACCGGACAGAAGCTATGGCTACACCTTC. The complete variable domain, with remaining parts taken from reference TRBV18 and TRBJ1-2, reads NAGVMQNPRHLVRRRGQEARLRCSPMKGHSHVYWYRQLPEEGLKFMVYLQKENIIDESGMPKERFSAEFPKEGPSILRIQQVVRGDSAAYFCASSPDRSYGYTFGSGTRLTVV.

This clone was counted a few times. This rearrangement joins TRBV1 to TRBJ2-1; TRBD2, the table's D call, was not compared with the DNA. TRBV1 is tagged as a pseudogene. The CDR3 runs 15 residues. The chain's CDR3 is CTSSQARTGGNEQFF. CDR3 nucleotides: TGCACCAGCAGCCAGGCCCGAACCGGGGGGAATGAGCAGTTCTTC.

The chain is built from TRBV18 and TRBJ2-7; possible D gene TRBD2, 5 bases. Germline V gene data show CDR1 as KGHSH and CDR2 as LQKENI. V was trimmed by 1 base and J by 5 bases, leaving 12 bases between them. The CDR3 sequence is 14 residues long. The CDR3 protein is CASSPLGNPDEQYF. The CDR3 DNA is TGTGCCAGCTCACCACTCGGGAACCCCGACGAGCAGTACTTC.